Following are 2 T cell receptor beta chains from one sample sequenced in a study of T-cell memory formation after mild COVID-19. TCRdb re-derived calls from the 5' RACE reads in MiXCR, one entry per CDR3 protein. The sample holds roughly 130,000 distinct CDR3 sequences; around 15% are singletons and the top ten take roughly 5.3%. Sequencing was done on a sample of PBMCs or a T cell subset sorted from them (not recorded which). The receptors here all came from a man between 18 and 35 years old who had mild COVID-19 (a few samples of this study predate the infection). Cell type and time point are not known.

This sequence joins TRBV28 and TRBJ1-3; D unclear. V lost 2 bases, J lost 0 bases, and 11 bases lay in between. The CDR3 length is 16 residues. Germline loops: CDR1 MDHEN, CDR2 SYDVKM. The CDR3 protein is CASSLSPQASGNTIYF. DNA of the CDR3: TGTGCCAGCAGTTTAAGCCCGCAGGCCTCTGGAAACACCATATATTTT.

V gene TRBV4-2 combines with J gene TRBJ2-7, with TRBD2 as a possible D gene (5 bases). CDR1 and CDR2 from the germline V gene are LGHNA and YNFKEQ. V was trimmed by 2 bases and J by 5 bases, leaving 19 bases between them. CDR3 size: 16 residues. CDR3 in amino acids: CASSQIKAREADEQYF. The CDR3 region has the DNA TGTGCCAGCAGCCAAATTAAGGCACGGGAAGCGGACGAGCAGTACTTC.